These T cell receptor beta chains were read from a single sample in a study of cytomegalovirus exposure and HLA in healthy donors. Sequenced by immunoSEQ multiplex PCR; TCRdb stores in-frame clones only, minus some. The data contain fewer than 250,000 clones, approximately 82% of them singletons. Sequenced input: PBMCs. The receptors derive from a man younger than 35 in good health and CMV-seronegative. Both conserved end residues are part of each CDR3. D genes are given only for firm matches. The size of a clone is reported for some rows only, either as once, few or many, or as a class for expanded clones.

>14|TRBV29-1|TRBD1|.|TRBJ2-1
TGCAGCGCCCTATGGGGACAGGGGGCCAATGAGCAGTTCTTC
CSALWGQGANEQFF
>14|TRBV15|TRBD1|few|TRBJ2-1
TGTGCCACCAGCAAAGGACAGGGCCGGGATGAGCAGTTCTTC
CATSKGQGRDEQFF
>14|TRBV18|.|.|TRBJ1-2
TGTGCCAGCTCACTTAACAGGGATAACTATGGCTACACCTTC
CASSLNRDNYGYTF
>13|TRBV29-1|TRBD2|.|TRBJ2-7
TGCAGCGCACTTAGCGGGGGAGTAAACGAGCAGTACTTC
CSALSGGVNEQYF
>15|TRBV18|.|once|TRBJ1-2
TGTGCCAGCTTCGACCAGGGCCCCGAGGCGAGAGGCTACACCTTC
CASFDQGPEARGYTF
>13|TRBV27|.|.|TRBJ1-2
TGTGCCAGCAGTTTGAGCCCAGGGGTCGGCTACACCTTC
CASSLSPGVGYTF
>15|TRBV19|TRBD1|few|TRBJ1-2
TGTGCCAGTAGTATTCTCCCGACAGGGTCGCATGGCTACACCTTC
CASSILPTGSHGYTF
>13|TRBV19|.|.|TRBJ2-2
TGTGCCAGTAGTATCCAGAACACCGGGGAGCTGTTTTTT
CASSIQNTGELFF
>14|TRBV7-8|.|.|TRBJ1-1
TGTGCCAGCAGCCTAGAGAACACGAACACTGAAGCTTTCTTT
CASSLENTNTEAFF
>14|TRBV19|.|.|TRBJ2-2
TGTGCCAGCCAAGGGGAGGGACATAACCAGGAGCTGTTTTTT
CASQGEGHNQELFF
>15|TRBV2|.|.|TRBJ2-7
TGTGCCCGCAGCCGGGACTACAGGGACACCTACGAGCAGTACTTC
CARSRDYRDTYEQYF
>15|TRBV7-9|TRBD1|.|TRBJ2-3
TGTGCCAGCAGCTCCTCCGACAGGGGCACAGATACGCAGTATTTT
CASSSSDRGTDTQYF
>13|TRBV5-8|TRBD1|.|TRBJ1-2
TGTGCCAGCAGCTGGAGCGGAGGGACAGGGGAAACCTTC
CASSWSGGTGETF
>15|TRBV5-4|.|.|TRBJ2-5
TGTGCCAGCAGCTCCCGGACTGGCGGATCGGAGACCCAGTACTTC
CASSSRTGGSETQYF
>15|TRBV30|.|.|TRBJ1-5
TGTGCCTGGAGTCCAACCGGGCAGTTCAGGGGGCCCCAGCATTTT
CAWSPTGQFRGPQHF
>15|TRBV5-4|TRBD1|.|TRBJ2-3
TGTGCCAGCAGCTCGGGACAGACTAGCACAGATACGCAGTATTTT
CASSSGQTSTDTQYF
>14|TRBV10-1|TRBD2|.|TRBJ2-5
TGCGCCAGCAGTGACAGCGGGGCCCAAGAGACCCAGTACTTC
CASSDSGAQETQYF
>17|TRBV11-2|.|.|TRBJ2-2
TGTGCCAGCAGCTTAGCCCGTAGCGGTAATGACACCGGGGAGCTGTTTTTT
CASSLARSGNDTGELFF
>15|TRBV4-2|.|once|TRBJ2-7
TGTGCCAGCAGCCAAGAGTCACTAGGGGGCTACGAGCAGTACTTC
CASSQESLGGYEQYF
>15|TRBV18|TRBD1|.|TRBJ1-2
TGTGCCAGCTCACCAGGACAGGGGGACAACTATGGCTACACCTTC
CASSPGQGDNYGYTF
>13|TRBV7-2|TRBD1|.|TRBJ1-2
TGTGCCAGCAGCTTCGACAGGGTCTATGGCTACACCTTC
CASSFDRVYGYTF
>14|TRBV5-1|TRBD2|.|TRBJ2-7
TGCGCCAGCAGCTCACTAGCGGGAGTTAGCGAGCAGTACTTC
CASSSLAGVSEQYF
>16|TRBV5-1|TRBD2|.|TRBJ2-3
TGCGCCAGCAGAAAGAGCGGGGGAGGTAGCACAGATACGCAGTATTTT
CASRKSGGGSTDTQYF
>14|TRBV7-3|.|.|TRBJ1-1
TGTGCCAGCAGCTACCAAGGACATAACACTGAAGCTTTCTTT
CASSYQGHNTEAFF
>10|TRBV27|.|.|TRBJ2-7
TGTGCCAGCAGTTTGCGGGAGCAGTACTTC
CASSLREQYF